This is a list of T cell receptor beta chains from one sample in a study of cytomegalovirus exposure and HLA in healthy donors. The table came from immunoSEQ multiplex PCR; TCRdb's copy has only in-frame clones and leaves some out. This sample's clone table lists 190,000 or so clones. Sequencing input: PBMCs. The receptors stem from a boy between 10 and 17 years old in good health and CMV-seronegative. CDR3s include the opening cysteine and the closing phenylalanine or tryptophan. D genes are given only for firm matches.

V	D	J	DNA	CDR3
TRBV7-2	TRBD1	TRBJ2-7	TGTGCCAGCAGCACCTACAGGGGAGACACCTACGAGCAGTACTTC	CASSTYRGDTYEQYF
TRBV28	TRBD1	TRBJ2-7	TGTGCCAGCAGTCCAAGGAAAAGGGGGCAAAGGTACGAGCAGTACTTC	CASSPRKRGQRYEQYF
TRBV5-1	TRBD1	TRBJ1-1	TGCGCCAGCAGCTTGGGGGACAGGGAGGGAACTGAAGCTTTCTTT	CASSLGDREGTEAFF
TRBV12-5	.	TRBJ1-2	TGTGCTAGTGGCCCTACAGGGCCCTACTATGGCTACACCTTC	CASGPTGPYYGYTF
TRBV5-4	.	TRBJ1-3	TGTGCCAGCAGCTTGGATCGGGAAGTAAACACCATATATTTT	CASSLDREVNTIYF
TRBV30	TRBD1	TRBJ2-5	TGTGCCTGGAGTCGAATGGGCAGGGGGCAAGAGACCCAGTACTTC	CAWSRMGRGQETQYF
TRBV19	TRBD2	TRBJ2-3	TGTGCCAGTAGTATCGGACTAGACACAGATACGCAGTATTTT	CASSIGLDTDTQYF
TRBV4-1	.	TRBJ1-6	TGCGCCAGCAGCCGCACAGAGGGAAGCTCCTATAATTCACCCCTCCACTTT	CASSRTEGSSYNSPLHF
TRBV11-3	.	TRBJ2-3	TGTGCCAGCAGCTTCGGACATAGCACAGATACGCAGTATTTT	CASSFGHSTDTQYF
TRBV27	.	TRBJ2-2	TGTGCCAGCAGTCCAGGGATCGCCGGGGAGCTGTTTTTT	CASSPGIAGELFF
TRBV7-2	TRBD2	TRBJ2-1	TGTGCCAGCAGCGTTAGCGGGGGGTTAAATGAGCAGTTCTTC	CASSVSGGLNEQFF
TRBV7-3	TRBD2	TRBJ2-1	TGTGCCAGCAGCCGGGGGGGCGACAATGAGCAGTTCTTC	CASSRGGDNEQFF
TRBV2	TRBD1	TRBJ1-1	TGTGCCAGCAGGGGGACAGGGGGAGGTAAAATTGTAGCTTTCTTT	CASRGTGGGKIVAFF
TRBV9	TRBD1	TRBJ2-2	TGTGCCAGCAGCGTAGGGGACAGGGTCACCGGGGAGCTGTTTTTT	CASSVGDRVTGELFF
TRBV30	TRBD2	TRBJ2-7	TGTGCCTGGAGACTAGCGGGGTTCTACGAGCAGTACTTC	CAWRLAGFYEQYF
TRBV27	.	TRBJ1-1	TGTGCCAGCAGCGCTATCCGGGTCCCGAACACTGAAGCTTTCTTT	CASSAIRVPNTEAFF
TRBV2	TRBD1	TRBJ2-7	TGTGCCAGCAGCCGGCGGGGACAGGGGGACGAGCAGTACTTC	CASSRRGQGDEQYF
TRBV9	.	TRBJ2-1	TGTGCCAGCAGCGTAAAGGGGCTAGAAAATGAGCAGTTCTTC	CASSVKGLENEQFF
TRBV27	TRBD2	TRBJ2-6	TGTGCCAGCAGTTTCGGGGGGTCCGGGGCCAACGTCCTGACTTTC	CASSFGGSGANVLTF
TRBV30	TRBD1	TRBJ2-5	TGTGCCTGGAGCCCGGGACAGTTAGAGACCCAGTACTTC	CAWSPGQLETQYF
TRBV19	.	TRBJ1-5	TGTGCCAGTAATTACGGAGTAAATCAGCCCCAGCATTTT	CASNYGVNQPQHF
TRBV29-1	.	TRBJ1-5	TGCAGCGCCCGGGGAGGGGTAAATCAGCCCCAGCATTTT	CSARGGVNQPQHF
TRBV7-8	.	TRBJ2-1	TGTGCCAGCAGCTTAAAAGAGGGCTCCTACAATGAGCAGTTCTTC	CASSLKEGSYNEQFF
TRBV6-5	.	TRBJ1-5	TGTGCCAGCAGTTACTCGGGGCCCCATAGCAATCAGCCCCAGCATTTT	CASSYSGPHSNQPQHF
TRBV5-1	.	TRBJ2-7	TGCGCCAGCAGAAGTGTAGGGAGCTCCTACGAGCAGTACTTC	CASRSVGSSYEQYF
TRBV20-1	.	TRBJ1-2	TGCAGTGCTACCCAAAACTATGGCTACACCTTC	CSATQNYGYTF
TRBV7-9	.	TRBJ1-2	TGTGCCAGCAGCCCCCCTCCTGGACAGCAACCATGGGATGGCTACACCTTC	CASSPPPGQQPWDGYTF
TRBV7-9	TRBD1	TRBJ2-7	TGTGCCAGCAGCTTAATCGGACAGGGTAACGAGCAGTACTTC	CASSLIGQGNEQYF
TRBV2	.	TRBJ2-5	TGTGCCAGCACCCAACAAGAGACCCAGTACTTC	CASTQQETQYF
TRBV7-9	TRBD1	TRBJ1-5	TGTGCCAGCAGCCCTATTGGACAGGGTAGTGGACAGCCCCAGCATTTT	CASSPIGQGSGQPQHF
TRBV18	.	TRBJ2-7	TGTGCCAGCTCACTCCCCACAGGGCTCGGCGAGCAGTACTTC	CASSLPTGLGEQYF
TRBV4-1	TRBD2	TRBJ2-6	TGCGCCAGCAGTCGCTGGGCGGGGGGCTCTGTTCTCAACGTCCTGACTTTC	CASSRWAGGSVLNVLTF